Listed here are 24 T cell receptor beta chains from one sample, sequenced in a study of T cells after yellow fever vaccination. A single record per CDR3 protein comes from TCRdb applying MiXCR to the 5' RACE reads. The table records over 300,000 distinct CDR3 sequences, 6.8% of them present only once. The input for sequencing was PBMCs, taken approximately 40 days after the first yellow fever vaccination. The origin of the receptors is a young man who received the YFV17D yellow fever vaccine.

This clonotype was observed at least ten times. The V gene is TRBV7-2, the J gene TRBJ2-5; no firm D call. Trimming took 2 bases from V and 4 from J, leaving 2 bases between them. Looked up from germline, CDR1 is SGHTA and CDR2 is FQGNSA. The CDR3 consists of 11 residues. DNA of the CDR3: TGTGCCAGCAGCTTATTAGAGACCCAGTACTTC. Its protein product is CASSLLETQYF.

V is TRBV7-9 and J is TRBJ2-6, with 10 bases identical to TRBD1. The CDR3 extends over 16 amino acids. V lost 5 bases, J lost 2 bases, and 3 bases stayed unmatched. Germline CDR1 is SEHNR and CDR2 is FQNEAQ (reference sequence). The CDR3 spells CASSPTGGPGANVLTF. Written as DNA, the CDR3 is TGTGCCAGCAGCCCGACAGGGGGCCCTGGGGCCAACGTCCTGACTTTC.

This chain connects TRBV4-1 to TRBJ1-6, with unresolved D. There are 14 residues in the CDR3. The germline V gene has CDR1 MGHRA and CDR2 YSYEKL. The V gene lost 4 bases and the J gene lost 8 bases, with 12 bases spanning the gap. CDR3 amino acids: CASSPRSVDSPLHF. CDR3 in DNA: TGCGCCAGCAGCCCAAGATCAGTGGATTCACCCCTCCACTTT.

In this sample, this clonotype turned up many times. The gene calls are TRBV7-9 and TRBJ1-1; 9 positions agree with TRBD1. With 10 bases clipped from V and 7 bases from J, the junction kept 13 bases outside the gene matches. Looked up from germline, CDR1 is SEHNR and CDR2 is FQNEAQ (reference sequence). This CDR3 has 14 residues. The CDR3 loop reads CAIRAGTGIGEAFF. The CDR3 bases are TGTGCCATCCGGGCGGGGACAGGGATCGGTGAAGCTTTCTTT.

The CDR3 loop reads CASSGDSTHETQYF. The CDR3 DNA reads TGCGCCAGCAGCGGGGACTCGACGCACGAGACCCAGTACTTC. The chain joins TRBV5-1 to TRBJ2-5, with D maybe TRBD2 (6 bases). With 4 bases removed from V and 5 bases from J, the gap between germline ends came to 15 bases. CDR1 and CDR2 (germline): SGHRS, YFSETQ. CDR3 size: 14 residues. Full variable domain (remainder filled in from reference TRBV5-1 and TRBJ2-5): KAGVTQTPRYLIKTRGQQVTLSCSPISGHRSVSWYQQTPGQGLQFLFEYFSETQRNKGNFPGRFSGRQFSNSRSEMNVSTLELGDSALYLCASSGDSTHETQYFGPGTRLLVL.

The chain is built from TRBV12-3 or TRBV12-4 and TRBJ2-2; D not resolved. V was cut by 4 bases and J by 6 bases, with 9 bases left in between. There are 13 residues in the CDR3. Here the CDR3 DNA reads TGTGCCAGCAGTTATTTGGGCCCCGGGGAGCTGTTTTTT. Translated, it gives CASSYLGPGELFF.

CDR3 protein: CASSQDQGRVNSPLHF. CDR3 bases: TGCGCCAGCAGCCAAGATCAGGGCAGGGTCAATTCACCCCTCCACTTT. This chain uses TRBV4-3 with TRBJ1-6, with a possible D match to TRBD1 (5 bases). CDR1 is LGHNA and CDR2 is YSLEER in the germline V gene. Trimming pared 0 bases from V and 7 bases from J, leaving 13 bases between. This CDR3 comprises 16 residues.

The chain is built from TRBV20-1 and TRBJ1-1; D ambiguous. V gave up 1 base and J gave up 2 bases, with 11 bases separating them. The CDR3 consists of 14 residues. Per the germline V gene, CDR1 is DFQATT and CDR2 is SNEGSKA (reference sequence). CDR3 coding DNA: TGCAGTGCTAGAGTTCCGGAACCTAACACTGAAGCTTTCTTT. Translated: CSARVPEPNTEAFF.

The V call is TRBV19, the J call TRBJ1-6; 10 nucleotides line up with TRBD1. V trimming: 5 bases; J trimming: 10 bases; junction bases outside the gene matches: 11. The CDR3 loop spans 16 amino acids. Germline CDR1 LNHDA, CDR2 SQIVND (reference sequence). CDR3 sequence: CASSPIRQGAGSPLHF. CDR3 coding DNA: TGTGCCAGTAGTCCCATTAGACAGGGGGCAGGATCACCCCTCCACTTT.

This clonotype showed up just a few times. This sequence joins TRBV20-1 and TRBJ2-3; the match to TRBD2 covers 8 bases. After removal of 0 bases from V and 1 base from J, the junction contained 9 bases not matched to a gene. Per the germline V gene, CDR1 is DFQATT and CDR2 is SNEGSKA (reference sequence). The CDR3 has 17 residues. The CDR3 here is CSARDPISGGRTDTQYF. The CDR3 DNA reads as TGCAGTGCTAGAGATCCGATAAGCGGGGGACGCACAGATACGCAGTATTTT.

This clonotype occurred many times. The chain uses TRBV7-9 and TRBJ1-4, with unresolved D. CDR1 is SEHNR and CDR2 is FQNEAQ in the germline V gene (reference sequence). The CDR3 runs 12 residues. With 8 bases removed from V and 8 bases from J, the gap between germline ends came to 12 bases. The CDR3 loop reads CASGRSIEKLFF. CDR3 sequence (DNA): TGTGCCAGCGGGCGATCGATAGAAAAACTGTTTTTT.

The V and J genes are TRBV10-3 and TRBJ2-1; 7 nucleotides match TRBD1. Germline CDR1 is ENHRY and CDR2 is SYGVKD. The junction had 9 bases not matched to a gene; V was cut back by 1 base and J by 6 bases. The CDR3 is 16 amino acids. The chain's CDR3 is CAISELAGTEFNEQFF. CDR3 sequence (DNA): TGTGCCATCAGTGAGTTGGCCGGGACAGAATTCAATGAGCAGTTCTTC.

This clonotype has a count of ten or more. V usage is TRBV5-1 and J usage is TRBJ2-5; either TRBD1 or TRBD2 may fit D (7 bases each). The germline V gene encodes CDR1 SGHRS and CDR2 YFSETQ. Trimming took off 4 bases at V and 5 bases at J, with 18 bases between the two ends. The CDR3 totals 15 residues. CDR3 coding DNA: TGCGCCAGCAGCGAGGGGGCGGGGGCCGAGGAGACCCAGTACTTC. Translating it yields CASSEGAGAEETQYF.

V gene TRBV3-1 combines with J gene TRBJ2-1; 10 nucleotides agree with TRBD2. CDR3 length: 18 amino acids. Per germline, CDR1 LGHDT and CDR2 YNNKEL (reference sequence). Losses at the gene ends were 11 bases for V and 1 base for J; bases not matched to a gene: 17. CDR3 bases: TGTGCCCTCTGTCTAGTTAGCGGGGGGCCAACTTCCTACAATGAGCAGTTCTTC. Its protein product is CALCLVSGGPTSYNEQFF.

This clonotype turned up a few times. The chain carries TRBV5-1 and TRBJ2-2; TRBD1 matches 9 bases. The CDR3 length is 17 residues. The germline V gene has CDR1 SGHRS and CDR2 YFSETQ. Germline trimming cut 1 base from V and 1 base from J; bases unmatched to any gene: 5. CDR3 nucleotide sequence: TGCGCCAGCAGCTTGCGGGGGACAGGGAGGAACACCGGGGAGCTGTTTTTT. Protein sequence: CASSLRGTGRNTGELFF. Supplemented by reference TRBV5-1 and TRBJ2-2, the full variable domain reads KAGVTQTPRYLIKTRGQQVTLSCSPISGHRSVSWYQQTPGQGLQFLFEYFSETQRNKGNFPGRFSGRQFSNSRSEMNVSTLELGDSALYLCASSLRGTGRNTGELFFGEGSRLTVL.

CDR3 amino acids: CASSYIGETQYF. The CDR3 nucleotides read TGTGCCAGCAGTTATATCGGGGAGACCCAGTACTTC. This chain connects TRBV6-5 to TRBJ2-5, with D hard to call. The CDR3 runs 12 residues. V dropped 3 bases and J dropped 5 bases, with 7 bases sitting between them. CDR1 is MNHEY, CDR2 SVGAGI, per germline.

In nucleotides, the CDR3 is TGTGCCAGCAGTTCCTTAGACAGGGAATCGTATGGCTACACCTTC. It encodes CASSSLDRESYGYTF. The V call is TRBV28, the J call TRBJ1-2; TRBD1 agrees at 7 bases. There are 15 residues in the CDR3. Germline CDR1 MDHEN, CDR2 SYDVKM. With V trimmed by 4 bases and J by 5 bases, 10 bases remained unmatched.

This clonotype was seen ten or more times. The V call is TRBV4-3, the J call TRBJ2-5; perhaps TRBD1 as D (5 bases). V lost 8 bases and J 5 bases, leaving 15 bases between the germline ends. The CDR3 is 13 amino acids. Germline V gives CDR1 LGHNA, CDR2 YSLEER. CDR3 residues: CASGEQGAETQYF. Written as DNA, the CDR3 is TGCGCCAGCGGAGAGCAGGGTGCGGAGACCCAGTACTTC.

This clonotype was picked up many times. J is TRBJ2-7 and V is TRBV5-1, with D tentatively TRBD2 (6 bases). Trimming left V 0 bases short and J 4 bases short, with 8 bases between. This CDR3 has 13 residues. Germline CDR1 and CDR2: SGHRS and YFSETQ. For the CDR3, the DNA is TGCGCCAGCAGCTTGGGCGCGGGGTACGAGCAGTACGTC. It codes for CASSLGAGYEQYV.

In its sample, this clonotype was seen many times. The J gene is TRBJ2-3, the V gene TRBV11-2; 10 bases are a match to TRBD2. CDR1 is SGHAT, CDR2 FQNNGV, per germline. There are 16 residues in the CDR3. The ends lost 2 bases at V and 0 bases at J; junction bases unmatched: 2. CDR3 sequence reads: CASSLLAGASTDTQYF. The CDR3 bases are TGTGCCAGCAGCTTACTAGCGGGGGCTAGCACAGATACGCAGTATTTT.

The CDR3, as DNA: TGTGCCAGCAGCTTAGGGGCTCGAAGCCGGTATGGCTACACCTTC. Its protein product is CASSLGARSRYGYTF. The chain joins TRBV7-9 to TRBJ1-2; D remains ambiguous. The CDR3 length is 15 residues. Germline values: CDR1 SEHNR, CDR2 FQNEAQ (reference sequence). V gave up 1 base and J gave up 5 bases, with 14 bases separating them.

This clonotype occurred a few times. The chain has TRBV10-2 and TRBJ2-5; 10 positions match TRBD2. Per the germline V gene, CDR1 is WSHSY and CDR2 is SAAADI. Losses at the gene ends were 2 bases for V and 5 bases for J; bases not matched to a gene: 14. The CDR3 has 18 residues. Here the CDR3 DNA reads TGCGCCAGCAGTGAGCCTAACCCACTAGCGGGGACGGGGGAGACCCAGTACTTC. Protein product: CASSEPNPLAGTGETQYF.

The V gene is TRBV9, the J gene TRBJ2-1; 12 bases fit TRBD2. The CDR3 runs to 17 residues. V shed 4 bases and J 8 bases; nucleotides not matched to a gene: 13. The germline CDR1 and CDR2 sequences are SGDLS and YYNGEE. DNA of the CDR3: TGTGCCAGCAGCCCAGGGACTAGCGGGCCAACCCCCCATGAGCAGTTCTTC. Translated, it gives CASSPGTSGPTPHEQFF.

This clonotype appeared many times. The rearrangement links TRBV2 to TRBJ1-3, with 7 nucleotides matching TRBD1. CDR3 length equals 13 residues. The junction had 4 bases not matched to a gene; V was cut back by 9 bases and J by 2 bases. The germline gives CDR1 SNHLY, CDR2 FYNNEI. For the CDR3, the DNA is TGTGCCAGTAACGGACAGGCTGGAAACACCATATATTTT. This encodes CASNGQAGNTIYF. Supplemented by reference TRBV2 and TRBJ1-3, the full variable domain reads EPEVTQTPSHQVTQMGQEVILRCVPISNHLYFYWYRQILGQKVEFLVSFYNNEISEKSEIFDDQFSVERPDGSNFTLKIRSTKLEDSAMYFCASNGQAGNTIYFGEGSWLTVV.